The 25 T cell receptor beta chains presented below share a single source sample, sequenced in a study of control samples from healthy donors and cancer patients. Assay: immunoSEQ multiplex PCR; the TCRdb copy retains only in-frame clones and omits some. The sample yields roughly 18,000 clones, around 80% seen once. Sequenced material: PBMCs. The receptor source for this set is a woman in her 70s with lung cancer.

This clone appeared a single time. This chain joins TRBV18 and TRBJ2-5; 7 bases are shared with TRBD2. Looked up from germline, CDR1 is KGHSH and CDR2 is LQKENI. J lost 1 base, V lost 4 bases, and 6 bases had no gene match. CDR3 length: 15 residues. The CDR3 spells CASSLLSSGQETQYF. The CDR3 bases are TGTGCCAGCTCACTTCTCTCTAGCGGCCAAGAGACCCAGTACTTC.

V gene TRBV28 combines with J gene TRBJ2-3; no clear D gene. Germline CDR1 and CDR2: MDHEN and SYDVKM. This CDR3 contains 13 residues. Trimming took off 9 bases at V and 2 bases at J, with 12 bases between the two ends. In DNA form, the CDR3 reads TGTGCCAGTTCGGGCGGTTACACAGATACGCAGTATTTT. Translated, it gives CASSGGYTDTQYF.

This sequence joins TRBV2 and TRBJ2-3; 7 positions agree with TRBD1. Germline V gene sequence: CDR1 SNHLY, CDR2 FYNNEI. Trimming cost V 6 bases and J 0 bases; bases outside gene matches: 6. The CDR3 extends over 15 amino acids. CDR3 in amino acids: CASSRQGTSTDTQYF. CDR3 DNA sequence: TGTGCCAGCAGCCGACAGGGCACTAGCACAGATACGCAGTATTTT.

This chain connects TRBV19 to TRBJ1-1, with 8 positions matching TRBD1. From germline, CDR1 is LNHDA and CDR2 SQIVND (reference sequence). This CDR3 region has 16 residues. V was pared by 5 bases and J by 2 bases, with 10 bases of the junction left unmatched. CDR3 in amino acids: CASSAPRGPGNTEAFF. Written as DNA, the CDR3 is TGTGCCAGTAGTGCCCCCAGGGGGCCAGGTAACACTGAAGCTTTCTTT.

This chain joins TRBV5-4 and TRBJ2-1; 7 bases fit TRBD2. The CDR3 contains 14 residues. Losses at the gene ends were 3 bases for V and 7 bases for J; bases not matched to a gene: 7. The germline gives CDR1 SGHNT, CDR2 YYREEE (reference sequence). The CDR3 DNA sequence: TGTGCCAGCAGCTGGGGCGGGAGTAAGAATGAGCAGTTCTTC. Translating gives CASSWGGSKNEQFF.

V is TRBV12-3 or TRBV12-4 and J is TRBJ2-7; either TRBD1 or TRBD2 may supply D (5 bases each). The CDR3 consists of 13 residues. V was shortened by 4 bases and J by 6 bases, with 13 bases between the two germline ends. CDR3 nucleotide sequence: TGTGCCAGCAGTTACGCCGAGGGGCGCGAGCAGTACTTC. Protein sequence: CASSYAEGREQYF.

The J gene is TRBJ2-7, the V gene TRBV30; no firm D call. The V end lost 1 base, the J end lost 3 bases, and 19 bases lay between the germline ends. The germline gives CDR1 GTSNPN, CDR2 SVGIG (reference sequence). This CDR3 is 16 amino acids long. The CDR3 sequence: CAWSARHWALSYEQYF. The CDR3 nucleotides are TGTGCCTGGAGTGCCAGGCACTGGGCTCTGAGCTACGAGCAGTACTTC.

The chain links TRBV27 to TRBJ2-3, with D maybe TRBD1 (6 bases). V was cut by 4 bases and J by 4 bases, with 15 bases left in between. CDR1 and CDR2 (germline): MNHEY, SMNVEV (reference sequence). CDR3 length: 15 residues. For the CDR3, the DNA is TGTGCCAGCAGTTCCCCCCCTTCAGGGGCAGATACGCAGTATTTT. Translation: CASSSPPSGADTQYF.

The J gene is TRBJ1-5, the V gene TRBV19; a possible D gene is TRBD1 (5 bases). The germline V gene has CDR1 LNHDA and CDR2 SQIVND (reference sequence). Trimming cost V 3 bases and J 7 bases, with 16 bases left between them. The CDR3 sequence is 15 residues long. CDR3 region: CASSIGSQGSQPQHF. The CDR3 region has the DNA TGTGCCAGTAGTATCGGATCCCAGGGATCACAGCCCCAGCATTTT.

V and J are TRBV29-1 and TRBJ2-5, with D perhaps TRBD2 (6 bases). CDR3 length equals 12 residues. V was pared by 3 bases and J by 2 bases, with 7 bases between. Germline CDR1 is SQVTM and CDR2 is ANQGSEA. Written as DNA, the CDR3 is TGCAGCGTTGATAGCGGACAAGAGACCCAGTACTTC. It encodes CSVDSGQETQYF.

The genes are TRBV28 and TRBJ2-5, with D uncertain. This CDR3 is 11 amino acids long. The ends were cut back, 3 bases at V and 7 bases at J, with 6 bases in the middle. Germline-derived CDR1 and CDR2 are MDHEN and SYDVKM. CDR3 bases: TGTGCCAGCAGTTTCATGGGGACCCAGTACTTC. The encoded protein is CASSFMGTQYF.

The V and J genes are TRBV4-1 and TRBJ2-7; D not resolved. Trimming took 4 bases from V and 3 from J, leaving 7 bases between them. Germline V lookup: CDR1 MGHRA, CDR2 YSYEKL. CDR3 length equals 12 residues. This CDR3 reads CASSRDGYEQYF. CDR3 in DNA: TGCGCCAGCAGCCGAGATGGCTACGAGCAGTACTTC.

The sample holds one count of this clone. The V call is TRBV7-9, the J call TRBJ2-7; D unclear. The CDR3 is 12 amino acids. CDR1 is SEHNR, CDR2 FQNEAQ, per germline (reference sequence). Deletions cut 3 bases from V and 1 base from J, with 4 bases between. The CDR3 loop reads CASSFGSYEQYF. The CDR3, as DNA: TGTGCCAGCAGCTTTGGGTCCTACGAGCAGTACTTC.

The CDR3 sequence: CASSIGGVGTEAFF. The CDR3 coding sequence is TGTGCCAGTAGTATCGGCGGGGTGGGAACTGAAGCTTTCTTT. This chain uses TRBV19 with TRBJ1-1; D gene ambiguous. The CDR3 is made up of 14 amino acids. The germline V gene encodes CDR1 LNHDA and CDR2 SQIVND (reference sequence). The ends were cut back, 3 bases at V and 5 bases at J, with 13 bases in the middle.

Turning to this clone: Sequence at one end of the junction differs from germline and may be a read error. V gene TRBV6-5 combines with J gene TRBJ2-1; 13 bases agree with TRBD2. CDR3 length: 15 amino acids. The germline CDR1 and CDR2 sequences are MNHEY and SVGAGI. CDR3 nucleotide sequence: TGTGCCAGCAGTTTAAGACTAGCGGGAGGCAATGGGCAGTTCTTC. It translates to CASSLRLAGGNGQFF.

In the case of this clone: At one of its ends the junction is not consistent with the germline gene, which may arise from a read error. This specimen includes other DNA sequences encoding the same CDR3. The chain is built from TRBV24-1 and TRBJ2-2; perhaps TRBD2 as D (5 bases). Germline CDR1 reads KGHDR; CDR2 reads SFDVKD. The CDR3 spans 15 residues. The CDR3 reads CATSGAAPNTGELFF. The CDR3 coding sequence is TGTGCCACCAGTGGGGCAGCCCCTAACACCGGGGAGCTATTTTTT.

The gene calls are TRBV2 and TRBJ2-7; D uncertain. The germline V gene encodes CDR1 SNHLY and CDR2 FYNNEI. This CDR3 region has 12 residues. Deletions cut 4 bases from V and 4 bases from J, with 8 bases between. The CDR3, as DNA: TGTGCCAGCAGTGGGCCCGAGTACGAGCAGTACTTC. This codes for CASSGPEYEQYF.

The chain recombines TRBV19 with TRBJ2-5, with TRBD2 as a possible D gene (6 bases). Germline V CDR1 and CDR2: LNHDA, SQIVND (reference sequence). The V end lost 9 bases, the J end lost 4 bases, and 24 bases lay between the germline ends. The CDR3 is 16 amino acids. CDR3 DNA: TGTGCCAGCACCAAATATGGGACTCCGGACGGAGAGACCCAGTACTTC. Its translation: CASTKYGTPDGETQYF.

This clone has only one observation. The rearrangement uses TRBV3-1 (or the pseudogene TRBV3-2) and TRBJ2-7; 11 bases align to TRBD2. Germline trimming cut 0 bases from V and 5 bases from J; bases unmatched to any gene: 6. CDR1 and CDR2 from the germline V gene are LGHDT and YNNKEL (reference sequence). The CDR3 extends over 16 amino acids. CDR3 bases: TGTGCCAGCAGCCAAGATCGGCCTAGCGGGAGGAACGAGCAGTACTTC. Protein sequence: CASSQDRPSGRNEQYF.

The V and J genes are TRBV6-5 and TRBJ1-1; D is perhaps TRBD1 (5 bases). V was shortened by 6 bases and J by 0 bases, with 8 bases between the two germline ends. The CDR3 runs 13 residues. The germline V gene has CDR1 MNHEY and CDR2 SVGAGI. The CDR3 reads CASRTAMNTEAFF. The CDR3 DNA is TGTGCCAGCAGGACAGCCATGAACACTGAAGCTTTCTTT.

The CDR3 region is CASSENSRCNQPQHF. In DNA, the CDR3 is TGCGCCAGCAGTGAGAACAGTAGATGCAATCAGCCCCAGCATTTT. The genes are TRBV10-1 and TRBJ1-5; D is unresolved. The CDR3 has 15 residues. V lost 2 bases and J 2 bases, leaving 10 bases between the germline ends. Germline CDR1 reads WNHNN; CDR2 reads SYGVQD (reference sequence).

V is TRBV27 and J is TRBJ2-7; a weak D match, TRBD1 (6 bases). This CDR3 spans 14 amino acids. Between the trimmed V and J ends, which lost 5 bases and 6 bases, there was a span of 17 bases. Per germline, CDR1 MNHEY and CDR2 SMNVEV (reference sequence). CDR3 coding DNA: TGTGCCAGCAGTGTGAGCCCGGCAGGGGTCGAGCAGTACTTC. Translation gives CASSVSPAGVEQYF.

This chain uses TRBV6-5 with TRBJ2-3; D remains unclear. Trimming pared 4 bases from V and 4 bases from J, leaving 12 bases between. The CDR3 extends over 14 amino acids. In germline, CDR1 is MNHEY, CDR2 SVGAGI. CDR3 residues: CASSLLVKADTQYF. CDR3 nucleotides: TGTGCCAGCAGTTTACTTGTTAAAGCAGATACGCAGTATTTT.

This chain connects TRBV28 to TRBJ1-4; D not resolved. CDR3 length equals 15 residues. CDR1 is MDHEN, CDR2 SYDVKM, per germline. V was clipped by 2 bases and J by 8 bases, with 15 bases between them. The CDR3 nucleotides read TGTGCCAGCAGTTTAACCCCTGTAGGGCGGGAAAAACTGTTTTTT. Its translation is CASSLTPVGREKLFF.

This chain connects TRBV7-2 to TRBJ2-7, with 7 bases matching TRBD1. CDR1 is SGHTA, CDR2 FQGNSA, per germline. CDR3 size: 15 residues. With V trimmed by 5 bases and J by 2 bases, 9 bases remained unmatched. The CDR3 nucleotides are TGTGCCAGCAGCGCCCGGGTGGACAGGACCTACGAGCAGTACTTC. Protein: CASSARVDRTYEQYF.